A single sample is the source of the 29 T cell receptor beta chains below, sequenced in a study of blood T cell repertoires in COVID-19. Some clones are missing from TCRdb's copy, which holds only in-frame ones; the method was immunoSEQ multiplex PCR. Here the sample spans about 200,000 clones, approximately 83% being singletons. The sample consisted of peripheral blood. The receptors come from a woman in her 40s with active or convalescent COVID-19.

The J gene is TRBJ1-1, the V gene TRBV4-3, with a weak D call TRBD1 (6 bases). This CDR3 spans 15 amino acids. CDR1 LGHNA and CDR2 YSLEER come from the germline V gene. Between the trimmed V and J ends, which lost 0 bases and 4 bases, there was a span of 12 bases. CDR3: CASSQDGGWGTEAFF. CDR3 DNA: TGCGCCAGCAGCCAAGATGGGGGCTGGGGCACTGAAGCTTTCTTT.

This clone has only a few counts. The V call is TRBV13, the J call TRBJ2-7, with D uncertain. Per the germline V gene, CDR1 is PRHDT and CDR2 is FYEKMQ (reference sequence). The ends were cut back, 1 base at V and 3 bases at J, with 10 bases in the middle. The CDR3 is 14 amino acids. CDR3 bases: TGTGCCAGCAGCTTAGTACAGACCGACTACGAGCAGTACTTC. It codes for CASSLVQTDYEQYF.

This clone counts as medium-sized (0.01 to 0.1%). This chain connects TRBV10-3 to TRBJ1-3; 7 nucleotides agree with TRBD1. The J segment lost 0 bases and the V segment lost 2 bases, leaving 1 base of the junction unmatched. Germline V CDR1 and CDR2: ENHRY, SYGVKD. The CDR3 runs 15 residues. The CDR3 loop reads CAISERQGSGNTIYF. CDR3 DNA: TGTGCCATCAGTGAGAGACAGGGCTCTGGAAACACCATATATTTT.

The V and J genes are TRBV7-2 and TRBJ2-4; tentative D call: TRBD1 (8 bases). V lost 6 bases to trimming and J lost 6 bases, with 15 bases between them. The CDR3 loop spans 14 amino acids. The germline V gene has CDR1 SGHTA and CDR2 FQGNSA. This CDR3 reads CASRATGEGNIQYF. CDR3 sequence (DNA): TGTGCCAGCAGGGCGACAGGGGAGGGAAACATTCAGTACTTC.

The chain combines TRBV24-1 with TRBJ2-2, with 9 positions matching TRBD2. Germline CDR1 reads KGHDR; CDR2 reads SFDVKD. V dropped 7 bases and J dropped 0; count of bases not matched to a gene: 8. The CDR3 loop spans 17 amino acids. CDR3 bases: TGTGCCACCAGCGTAGCGGGAGTTGGCGCGAACACCGGGGAGCTGTTTTTT. It codes for CATSVAGVGANTGELFF.

This chain uses TRBV7-8 with TRBJ1-1; tentative D call: TRBD1 (6 bases). The CDR3 has 15 amino acids. Trimming pared 5 bases from V and 0 bases from J, leaving 13 bases between. Per the germline V gene, CDR1 is SGHVS and CDR2 is FQNEAQ. The CDR3 loop is CASSPLGHLNTEAFF. The CDR3 coding sequence is TGTGCCAGCAGCCCATTGGGACACTTGAACACTGAAGCTTTCTTT. The full variable domain, its missing parts supplied by reference TRBV7-8 and TRBJ1-1, is GAGVSQSPRYKVAKRGQDVALRCDPISGHVSLFWYQQALGQGPEFLTYFQNEAQLDKSGLPSDRFFAERPEGSVSTLKIQRTQQEDSAVYLCASSPLGHLNTEAFFGQGTRLTVV.

The chain is built from TRBV24-1 and TRBJ2-1; 7 bases match TRBD2. Germline V CDR1 and CDR2: KGHDR, SFDVKD. This CDR3 has 18 amino acids. Trimming at V came to 4 bases and at J to 3 bases, leaving 14 bases not matched to a gene. The CDR3 DNA reads TGTGCCACCAGTGACCCTAAAACTAGCGCATCTGGCTACAATGAGCAGTTCTTC. Amino acid sequence: CATSDPKTSASGYNEQFF.

The chain is built from TRBV5-6 and TRBJ1-4, with a weak D call TRBD1 (5 bases). In germline, CDR1 is SGHDT, CDR2 YYEEEE. This CDR3 region has 15 residues. Trimming took 0 bases from V and 4 from J, leaving 10 bases between them. The CDR3: CASSLAGGFNEKLFF. The CDR3, as DNA: TGTGCCAGCAGCTTGGCCGGGGGGTTTAATGAAAAACTGTTTTTT.

This clone was observed a single time. The chain recombines TRBV19 with TRBJ1-5; possibly TRBD1 for D (6 bases). V gave up 8 bases and J gave up 6 bases, with 23 bases separating them. This CDR3 is built from 16 residues. Germline assignment: CDR1 LNHDA and CDR2 SQIVND (reference sequence). CDR3 sequence (DNA): TGTGCCAGTCCAATTATCGGGAACAGGGCCACTCAGCCCCAGCATTTT. This gives the protein CASPIIGNRATQPQHF.

The rearrangement joins TRBV30 to TRBJ2-2, with TRBD2 matching 10 bases. Germline CDR1 reads GTSNPN; CDR2 reads SVGIG (reference sequence). The CDR3 sequence is 19 residues long. With 0 bases clipped from V and 5 bases from J, the junction kept 15 bases outside the gene matches. Here the CDR3 reads CAWSVGSGRAREKTGELFF. Written as DNA, the CDR3 is TGTGCCTGGAGTGTGGGGAGCGGGAGGGCCCGGGAAAAGACCGGGGAGCTGTTTTTT.

The rearrangement links TRBV7-2 to TRBJ2-3; 9 bases map to TRBD2. The CDR3 has 15 residues. Germline loops: CDR1 SGHTA, CDR2 FQGNSA. Trimming took 2 bases from V and 6 from J; bases not matched to a gene: 6. CDR3 sequence (DNA): TGTGCCAGCAGCTTATGGCGGGGGGGCGGGGATACGCAGTATTTT. This sequence encodes CASSLWRGGGDTQYF.

In the case of this clone: With a much larger clone just one base away, this may be a read error. The chain combines TRBV7-9 with TRBJ2-3; no reliable D call. V was shortened by 3 bases and J by 1 base, with 5 bases between the two germline ends. There are 13 residues in the CDR3. Germline V lookup: CDR1 SEHNR, CDR2 FQNEAQ (reference sequence). The CDR3 sequence is CASSFGRTDTQYF. CDR3 nucleotides: TGTGCCAGCAGCTTTGGGCGCACAGATACGCAGTATTTT.

V is TRBV5-6 and J is TRBJ2-2; 11 positions match TRBD1. V was pared by 4 bases and J by 5 bases, with 10 bases of the junction left unmatched. The CDR3 is 17 amino acids. CDR1 and CDR2 (germline): SGHDT, YYEEEE. The CDR3: CASSPDRGLLGTGELFF. The CDR3 DNA follows: TGTGCCAGCAGCCCGGACAGGGGGCTATTGGGGACCGGGGAGCTGTTTTTT. The variable domain in full, with the rest retrieved from reference TRBV5-6 and TRBJ2-2, is DAGVTQSPTHLIKTRGQQVTLRCSPKSGHDTVSWYQQALGQGPQFIFQYYEEEERQRGNFPDRFSGHQFPNYSSELNVNALLLGDSALYLCASSPDRGLLGTGELFFGEGSRLTVL.

The rearrangement links TRBV27 to TRBJ2-5, with D tentatively TRBD1 (5 bases). The CDR3 has 15 residues. V was cut by 2 bases and J by 2 bases, with 12 bases left in between. The germline V gene encodes CDR1 MNHEY and CDR2 SMNVEV (reference sequence). As DNA, the CDR3 is TGTGCCAGCAGTTTAGTAAGGGGCCGACAAGAGACCCAGTACTTC. This encodes CASSLVRGRQETQYF.

The rearrangement links TRBV28 to TRBJ2-3, with TRBD2 identical over 8 bases. Germline CDR1 and CDR2: MDHEN and SYDVKM. The V segment lost 8 bases and the J segment 0 bases; nucleotides outside the gene matches: 4. The CDR3 loop spans 14 amino acids. The CDR3 DNA reads as TGTGCCAGCGCGGGGGGCATTAGCACAGATACGCAGTATTTT. Translating it yields CASAGGISTDTQYF.

V and J are TRBV6-1 and TRBJ2-5; D is possibly TRBD1 (6 bases). The CDR3 is 15 residues long. Trimming took off 2 bases at V and 2 bases at J, with 12 bases between the two ends. Per the germline V gene, CDR1 is MNHNS and CDR2 is SASEGT. The CDR3, as DNA: TGTGCCAGCAGTGAACCCACAGGGATTCAAGAGACCCAGTACTTC. Translated: CASSEPTGIQETQYF.

This clone was detected only once. The chain joins TRBV9 to TRBJ2-2, with 9 bases identical to TRBD1. The CDR3 totals 18 residues. Per germline, CDR1 SGDLS and CDR2 YYNGEE. The V gene end was trimmed by 3 bases and the J gene end by 2 bases; junction bases not matched to a gene: 11. CDR3 loop: CASSGRDRELANTGELFF. CDR3 sequence (DNA): TGTGCCAGCAGCGGGAGGGACAGGGAGTTGGCAAACACCGGGGAGCTGTTTTTT. The variable domain in full, completed from reference TRBV9 and TRBJ2-2, reads DSGVTQTPKHLITATGQRVTLRCSPRSGDLSVYWYQQSLDQGLQFLIQYYNGEERAKGNILERFSAQQFPDLHSELNLSSLELGDSALYFCASSGRDRELANTGELFFGEGSRLTVL.

The sample holds one count of this clone. The gene calls are TRBV7-8 and TRBJ2-1; 9 nucleotides align to TRBD2. CDR1 is SGHVS, CDR2 FQNEAQ, per germline. V shed 1 base and J 9 bases; nucleotides not matched to a gene: 7. CDR3 length: 15 amino acids. The CDR3 DNA is TGTGCCAGCAGCTTAGTTGCTAGCGGGGTAACTGAGCAGTTCTTC. The encoded protein is CASSLVASGVTEQFF.

CDR3 sequence reads: CASSFKAGVGELFF. In DNA form, the CDR3 reads TGTGCCAGCAGCTTCAAAGCGGGAGTTGGGGAGCTGTTTTTT. The chain employs TRBV7-9 and TRBJ2-2; 8 nucleotides align to TRBD2. Germline V gives CDR1 SEHNR, CDR2 FQNEAQ (reference sequence). The ends lost 3 bases at V and 8 bases at J; junction bases unmatched: 5. This CDR3 has 14 residues.

This clone was seen a few times. The rearrangement links TRBV9 to TRBJ1-2; D is unclear. Trimming took 0 bases from V and 2 from J, leaving 5 bases between them. Germline V gives CDR1 SGDLS, CDR2 YYNGEE. The CDR3 length is 13 residues. The CDR3 here is CASSVVQNYGYTF. DNA of the CDR3: TGTGCCAGCAGCGTAGTACAGAACTATGGCTACACCTTC. Full variable domain (outside the CDR3, taken from reference TRBV9 and TRBJ1-2): DSGVTQTPKHLITATGQRVTLRCSPRSGDLSVYWYQQSLDQGLQFLIQYYNGEERAKGNILERFSAQQFPDLHSELNLSSLELGDSALYFCASSVVQNYGYTFGSGTRLTVV.

The chain combines TRBV19 with TRBJ2-5; D perhaps matches TRBD2 (5 bases). Germline values: CDR1 LNHDA, CDR2 SQIVND (reference sequence). This CDR3 has 14 residues. V was pared by 3 bases and J by 5 bases, with 13 bases between. Here the CDR3 reads CASSINGVPETQYF. The DNA of the CDR3 is TGTGCCAGTAGTATCAACGGGGTTCCGGAGACCCAGTACTTC.

The count of this clone is one. The chain has TRBV3-1 (or the pseudogene TRBV3-2) and TRBJ2-7; a weak D match, TRBD2 (6 bases). The CDR3 is 15 residues long. V lost 1 base and J 0 bases, leaving 10 bases between the germline ends. Germline V gene sequence: CDR1 LGHDT, CDR2 YNNKEL (reference sequence). DNA for the CDR3: TGTGCCAGCAGCCAAGGTCGGGGGTTCTCCTACGAGCAGTACTTC. Amino acid sequence: CASSQGRGFSYEQYF.

The V and J genes are TRBV15 and TRBJ2-5; D possibly corresponds to TRBD1 (6 bases). The CDR3 is 17 residues long. V was clipped by 1 base and J by 4 bases, with 19 bases between them. Germline CDR1 reads LNHNV; CDR2 reads YYDKDF (reference sequence). This CDR3 reads CATSRGKTGRTGETQYF. The CDR3 nucleotides read TGTGCCACCAGCAGAGGAAAGACAGGACGGACGGGAGAGACCCAGTACTTC.

This chain connects TRBV2 to TRBJ1-5, with no clear D. The CDR3 length is 14 residues. Trimming shortened V by 8 bases and J by 0 bases, and 11 bases separated the two germline ends. Germline values: CDR1 SNHLY, CDR2 FYNNEI. The CDR3 is CASENRISNQPQHF. The DNA for the CDR3 is TGTGCCAGCGAGAACCGTATTAGCAATCAGCCCCAGCATTTT.

To note about this clone: Other DNA sequences in the same sample also yield this CDR3. The chain recombines TRBV7-2 with TRBJ1-2; D is ambiguous. Deletions cut 3 bases from V and 2 bases from J, with 7 bases between. The CDR3 has 13 residues. In germline, CDR1 is SGHTA, CDR2 FQGNSA. The CDR3 sequence is CASSLAGNYGYTF. The CDR3 coding sequence is TGTGCCAGCAGCTTGGCGGGAAACTATGGCTACACCTTC.

This clone appeared a few times. The chain recombines TRBV7-2 with TRBJ1-2; D is undetermined. With 5 bases removed from V and 3 bases from J, the gap between germline ends came to 19 bases. Germline V gives CDR1 SGHTA, CDR2 FQGNSA. The CDR3 covers 16 residues. The CDR3: CASSPGAVGLDYGYTF. Written as DNA, the CDR3 is TGTGCCAGCAGCCCTGGCGCAGTTGGACTTGACTATGGCTACACCTTC.

J is TRBJ2-3 and V is TRBV10-3, with 12 positions matching TRBD2. The germline CDR1 and CDR2 sequences are ENHRY and SYGVKD. V gave up 10 bases and J gave up 0 bases; unmatched junction bases: 8. The CDR3 has 16 amino acids. CDR3 amino acids: CATGGTSGRSTDTQYF. The CDR3 DNA is TGTGCCACCGGGGGAACTAGCGGGAGGAGCACAGATACGCAGTATTTT.

The CDR3 DNA is TGCGCCAGCAGCTTGAATCGACAGGCCCAAGAGACCCAGTACTTC. Protein: CASSLNRQAQETQYF. The genes are TRBV5-1 and TRBJ2-5, with D perhaps matching TRBD1 (6 bases). The CDR3 length is 15 residues. Germline V gene sequence: CDR1 SGHRS, CDR2 YFSETQ. Trimming took 1 base from V and 1 from J, leaving 11 bases between them.

The rearrangement uses TRBV10-3 and TRBJ2-2; 13 bases fit TRBD2. CDR3 length equals 15 residues. Per the germline V gene, CDR1 is ENHRY and CDR2 is SYGVKD. Unmatched junction bases numbered 4, after V lost 6 bases and J lost 6 bases. CDR3 region: CAIRAGLAGSGELFF. CDR3 DNA sequence: TGTGCCATCAGGGCGGGACTAGCGGGATCCGGGGAGCTGTTTTTT.